Reported below is one T cell receptor beta chain. Germline V lookup: CDR1 MNHEY, CDR2 SVGAGI. There are 15 residues in the CDR3. Germline trimming cut 4 bases from V and 4 bases from J; bases unmatched to any gene: 8. The data were taken from a study of blood T cell repertoires in COVID-19. Looking at the study overall: The study drew acute and convalescent COVID-19 samples from the United States, Italy and Spain. PBMCs, B-cell-depleted T cells, or T cells were the source of the cDNA or gDNA that made up the material.

Original data processing: Estimates of nucleated cell counts were drawn from the amplification of reference gene primers. TCRdb's copy holds only in-frame clones and misses some; the assay was immunoSEQ multiplex PCR. D and trimming come from the DNA, and the V and J calls and clone size come from that table. The table has fewer than 200,000 clones, roughly 80% seen once. The V gene is TRBV6-5, the J gene TRBJ1-1; 8 bases agree with TRBD1. Sequenced input: peripheral blood. The clonotype comes from a man between 65 and 85 years old with acute or convalescent COVID-19. In DNA, the CDR3 is TGTGCCAGCAGTTCTAACGGACAGGGACTCACTGAAGCTTTCTTT. Encoded protein: CASSSNGQGLTEAFF.